This T cell receptor (beta chain) emerged from a study of blood T cell repertoires in COVID-19. The wider study: The analysed material was cDNA or gDNA that came from T cells, B-cell-depleted T cells, or PBMCs.

Authors' data handling: Amplification of reference gene primers provided the estimated nucleated cell counts. Clones were read by immunoSEQ multiplex PCR, and TCRdb kept only the in-frame ones, dropping some. The DNA gave D and trimming, while V, J and clone size come from that table. Of approximately 430,000 clones detected, roughly 88% appear once; the ten largest clones hold roughly 1.4%. The clonotype was recovered from a woman aged 30 to 39 with active or convalescent COVID-19. Source material: peripheral blood.

CDR3 loop: CASKGAFRSETQYF. In DNA form, the CDR3 reads TGCGCCAGCAAGGGGGCCTTCCGATCGGAGACCCAGTACTTC. The V call is TRBV5-1, the J call TRBJ2-5; 7 bases agree with TRBD1. Germline values: CDR1 SGHRS, CDR2 YFSETQ. The CDR3 is 14 amino acids. The V segment lost 6 bases and the J segment 5 bases; nucleotides outside the gene matches: 10. Drawing the rest from reference TRBV5-1 and TRBJ2-5, the complete variable domain is KAGVTQTPRYLIKTRGQQVTLSCSPISGHRSVSWYQQTPGQGLQFLFEYFSETQRNKGNFPGRFSGRQFSNSRSEMNVSTLELGDSALYLCASKGAFRSETQYFGPGTRLLVL.